The text below deals with one T cell receptor (beta chain). The antigen remains undetermined. V lost 3 bases and J lost 6; bases outside the gene matches: 4. The CDR3 length is 13 residues. Germline CDR1 reads SGHNT; CDR2 reads YYREEE (reference sequence). The data were obtained in a study of T cell responses to AZD1222 COVID-19 vaccine. Study-level points and caveats: Among spike-specific TCRs, nearly half reportedly target unmutated variant regions. Regions 160-218 and 743-854 held dominance among vaccine-associated CD4 TCRs, which spanned spike.

Clones were read by immunoSEQ multiplex PCR, and TCRdb kept only the in-frame ones, dropping some. This table holds about 85,000 clones, 86% found once. This receptor was obtained from an adult in good health. This rearrangement joins TRBV5-4 to TRBJ1-1, with TRBD1 identical over 8 bases. Sequenced here: peripheral blood, sampled on day 0 of AZD1222 vaccination. The DNA for the CDR3 is TGTGCCAGCAGCTCTGGACAGGGTGCTGAAGCTTTCTTT. It translates to CASSSGQGAEAFF.